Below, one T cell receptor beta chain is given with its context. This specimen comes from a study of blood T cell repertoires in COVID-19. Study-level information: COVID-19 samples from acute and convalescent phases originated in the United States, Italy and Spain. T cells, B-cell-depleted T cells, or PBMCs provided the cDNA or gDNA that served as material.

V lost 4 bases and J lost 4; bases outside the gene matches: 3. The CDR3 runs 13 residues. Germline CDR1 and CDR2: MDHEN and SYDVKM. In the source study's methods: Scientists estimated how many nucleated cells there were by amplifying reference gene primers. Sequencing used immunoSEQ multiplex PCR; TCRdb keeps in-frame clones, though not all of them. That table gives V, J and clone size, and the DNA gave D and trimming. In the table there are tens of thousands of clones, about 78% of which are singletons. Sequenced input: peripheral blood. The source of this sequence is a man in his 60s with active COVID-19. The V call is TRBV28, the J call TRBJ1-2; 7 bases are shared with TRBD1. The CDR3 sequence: CASSWGQTYGYTF. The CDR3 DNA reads TGTGCCAGCAGTTGGGGACAGACCTATGGCTACACCTTC.